The clone carrying this TCR beta chain was observed a single time. This record comes from a study of blood T cell repertoires in COVID-19. Overall study: Spain, Italy and the United States supplied samples that represented acute and convalescent COVID-19. T cells, B-cell-depleted T cells, or PBMCs supplied cDNA or gDNA.

V dropped 3 bases and J dropped 7; count of bases not matched to a gene: 10. The CDR3 sequence is 17 residues long. Looked up from germline, CDR1 is MDHEN and CDR2 is SYDVKM. Authors' processing steps: From reference gene primer amplification, estimates of nucleated cell counts were derived. Some clones are missing from TCRdb's copy, which holds only in-frame ones; the method was immunoSEQ multiplex PCR. Clonal size and the V and J genes are those of that table, whereas D and trimming came from the DNA. The repertoire holds a few hundred thousand clones, with 82% as singletons. This TCR came from a woman between 18 and 30 years old with acute or convalescent COVID-19. Source material: peripheral blood. This rearrangement joins TRBV28 to TRBJ2-1; TRBD2 matches at 12 bases. The CDR3 spells CASSFPRLAGAGNEQFF. The CDR3 DNA sequence: TGTGCCAGCAGTTTCCCCCGACTAGCGGGAGCGGGTAATGAGCAGTTCTTC.